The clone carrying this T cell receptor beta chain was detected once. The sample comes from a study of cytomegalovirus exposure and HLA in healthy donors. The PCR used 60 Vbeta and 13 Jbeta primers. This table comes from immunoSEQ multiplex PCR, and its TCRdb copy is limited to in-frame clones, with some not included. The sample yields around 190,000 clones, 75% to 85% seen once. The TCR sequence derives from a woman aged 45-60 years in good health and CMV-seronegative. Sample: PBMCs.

CDR3 in amino acids: CASSLGQEPRSWTF. DNA for the CDR3: TGCGCCAGCAGCTTGGGACAGGAGCCTCGGAGTTGGACCTTC. The rearrangement uses TRBV5-1 and TRBJ1-2; D might be TRBD1 (6 bases). CDR3 length: 14 residues. Trimming removed 0 bases from V and 14 bases from J, with 20 bases in between. The germline gives CDR1 SGHRS, CDR2 YFSETQ.